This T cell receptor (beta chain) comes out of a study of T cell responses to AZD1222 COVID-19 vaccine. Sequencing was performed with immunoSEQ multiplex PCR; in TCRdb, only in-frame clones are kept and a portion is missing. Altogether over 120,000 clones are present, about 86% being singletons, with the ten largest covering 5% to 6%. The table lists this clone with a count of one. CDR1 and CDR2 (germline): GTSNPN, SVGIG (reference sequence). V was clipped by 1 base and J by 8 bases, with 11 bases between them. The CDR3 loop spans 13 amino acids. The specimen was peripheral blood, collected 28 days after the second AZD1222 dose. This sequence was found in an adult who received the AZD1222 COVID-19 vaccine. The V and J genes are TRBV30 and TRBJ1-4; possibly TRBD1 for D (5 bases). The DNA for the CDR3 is TGTGCCTGGAGTGAGGGGTCAAACGAAAAACTGTTTTTT. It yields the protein CAWSEGSNEKLFF.